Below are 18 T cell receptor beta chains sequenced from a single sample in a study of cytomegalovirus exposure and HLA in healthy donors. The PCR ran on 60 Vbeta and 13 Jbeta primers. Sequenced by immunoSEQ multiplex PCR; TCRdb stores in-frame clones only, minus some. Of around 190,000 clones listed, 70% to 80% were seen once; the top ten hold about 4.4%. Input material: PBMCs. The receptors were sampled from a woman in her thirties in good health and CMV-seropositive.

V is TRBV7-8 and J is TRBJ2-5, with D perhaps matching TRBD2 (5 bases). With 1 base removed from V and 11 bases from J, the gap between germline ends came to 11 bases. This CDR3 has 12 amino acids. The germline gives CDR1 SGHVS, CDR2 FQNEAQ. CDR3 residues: CASSLVALEQYF. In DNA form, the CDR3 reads TGTGCCAGCAGCTTAGTAGCGTTGGAGCAGTACTTC. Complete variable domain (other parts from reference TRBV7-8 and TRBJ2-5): GAGVSQSPRYKVAKRGQDVALRCDPISGHVSLFWYQQALGQGPEFLTYFQNEAQLDKSGLPSDRFFAERPEGSVSTLKIQRTQQEDSAVYLCASSLVALEQYFGPGTRLLVL.

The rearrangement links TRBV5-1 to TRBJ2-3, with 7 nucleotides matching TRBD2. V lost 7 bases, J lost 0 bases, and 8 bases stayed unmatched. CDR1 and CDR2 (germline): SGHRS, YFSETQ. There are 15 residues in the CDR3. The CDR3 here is CASSALAASTDTQYF. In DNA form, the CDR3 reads TGCGCCAGCTCCGCTCTAGCGGCTAGCACAGATACGCAGTATTTT.

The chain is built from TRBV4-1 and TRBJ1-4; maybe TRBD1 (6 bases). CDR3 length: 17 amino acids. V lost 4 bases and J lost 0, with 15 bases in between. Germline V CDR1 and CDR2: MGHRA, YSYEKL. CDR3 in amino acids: CASSPPRGAATNEKLFF. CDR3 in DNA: TGCGCCAGCAGCCCACCCCGGGGGGCTGCAACTAATGAAAAACTGTTTTTT.

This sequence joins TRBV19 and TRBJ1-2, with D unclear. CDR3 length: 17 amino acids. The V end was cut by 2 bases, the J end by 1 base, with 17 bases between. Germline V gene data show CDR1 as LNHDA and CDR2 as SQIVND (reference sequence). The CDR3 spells CASSIPRPGRSNYGYTF. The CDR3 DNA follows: TGTGCCAGTAGTATACCCCGCCCCGGGAGGAGTAACTATGGCTACACCTTC.

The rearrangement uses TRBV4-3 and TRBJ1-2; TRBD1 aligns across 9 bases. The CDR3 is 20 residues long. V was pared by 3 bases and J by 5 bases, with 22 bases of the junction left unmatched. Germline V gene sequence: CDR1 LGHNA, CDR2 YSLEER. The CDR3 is CASSQLSYTGGAGSEYGYTF. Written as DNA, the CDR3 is TGCGCCAGCAGCCAGCTTTCTTACACAGGGGGCGCAGGATCGGAGTATGGCTACACCTTC.

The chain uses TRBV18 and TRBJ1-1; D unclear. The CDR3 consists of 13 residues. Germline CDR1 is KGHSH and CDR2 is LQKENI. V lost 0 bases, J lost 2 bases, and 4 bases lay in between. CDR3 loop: CASSPPANTEAFF. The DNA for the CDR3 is TGTGCCAGCTCACCACCGGCTAACACTGAAGCTTTCTTT.

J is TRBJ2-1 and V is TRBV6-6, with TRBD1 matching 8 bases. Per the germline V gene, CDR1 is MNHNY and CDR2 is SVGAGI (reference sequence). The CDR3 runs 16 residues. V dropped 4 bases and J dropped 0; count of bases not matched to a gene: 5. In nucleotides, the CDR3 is TGTGCCAGCAGTTCGAACAGGGGGAGCTCCTACAATGAGCAGTTCTTC. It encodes CASSSNRGSSYNEQFF.

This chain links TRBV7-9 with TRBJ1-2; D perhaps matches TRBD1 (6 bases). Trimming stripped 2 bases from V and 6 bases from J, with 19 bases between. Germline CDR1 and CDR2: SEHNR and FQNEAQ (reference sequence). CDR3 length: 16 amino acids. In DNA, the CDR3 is TGTGCCAGCAGCTTATCAGGGGCGCGGGGGGTTGATGGCTACACCTTC. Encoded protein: CASSLSGARGVDGYTF. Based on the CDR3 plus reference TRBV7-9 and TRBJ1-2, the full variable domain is DTGVSQNPRHKITKRGQNVTFRCDPISEHNRLYWYRQTLGQGPEFLTYFQNEAQLEKSRLLSDRFSAERPKGSFSTLEIQRTEQGDSAMYLCASSLSGARGVDGYTFGSGTRLTVV.

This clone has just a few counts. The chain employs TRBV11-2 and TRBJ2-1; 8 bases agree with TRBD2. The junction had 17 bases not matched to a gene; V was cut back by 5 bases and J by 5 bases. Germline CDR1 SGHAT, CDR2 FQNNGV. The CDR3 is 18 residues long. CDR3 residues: CASSATTSSGPWNNEQFF. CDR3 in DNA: TGTGCCAGCAGCGCCACGACCTCTAGCGGGCCGTGGAACAATGAGCAGTTCTTC. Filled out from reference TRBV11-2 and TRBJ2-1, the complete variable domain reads EAGVAQSPRYKIIEKRQSVAFWCNPISGHATLYWYQQILGQGPKLLIQFQNNGVVDDSQLPKDRFSAERLKGVDSTLKIQPAKLEDSAVYLCASSATTSSGPWNNEQFFGPGTRLTVL.

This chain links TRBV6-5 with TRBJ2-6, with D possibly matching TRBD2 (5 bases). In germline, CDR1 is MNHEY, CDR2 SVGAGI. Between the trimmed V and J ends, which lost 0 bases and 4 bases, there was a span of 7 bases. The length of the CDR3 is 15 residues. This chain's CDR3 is CASSYSGEGANVLTF. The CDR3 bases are TGTGCCAGCAGTTACTCGGGAGAAGGGGCCAACGTCCTGACTTTC.

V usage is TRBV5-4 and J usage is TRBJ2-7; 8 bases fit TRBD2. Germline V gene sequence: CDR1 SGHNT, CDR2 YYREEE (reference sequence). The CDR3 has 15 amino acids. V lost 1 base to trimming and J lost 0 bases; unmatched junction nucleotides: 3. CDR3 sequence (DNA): TGTGCCAGCAGCTTGAGCGGGAGTCTCTCCTACGAGCAGTACTTC. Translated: CASSLSGSLSYEQYF.

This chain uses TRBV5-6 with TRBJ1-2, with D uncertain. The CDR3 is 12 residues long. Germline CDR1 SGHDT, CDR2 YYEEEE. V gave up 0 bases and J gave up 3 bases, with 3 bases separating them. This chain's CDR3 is CASSLADYGYTF. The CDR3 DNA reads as TGTGCCAGCAGCTTGGCTGACTATGGCTACACCTTC.

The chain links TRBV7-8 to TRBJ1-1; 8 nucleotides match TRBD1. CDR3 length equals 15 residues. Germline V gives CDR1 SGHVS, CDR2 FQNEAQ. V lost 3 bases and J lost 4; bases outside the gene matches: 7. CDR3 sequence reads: CASSFSGGGSTEAFF. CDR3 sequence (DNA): TGTGCCAGCAGCTTTTCAGGGGGCGGTAGCACTGAAGCTTTCTTT. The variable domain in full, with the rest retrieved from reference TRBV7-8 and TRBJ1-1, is GAGVSQSPRYKVAKRGQDVALRCDPISGHVSLFWYQQALGQGPEFLTYFQNEAQLDKSGLPSDRFFAERPEGSVSTLKIQRTQQEDSAVYLCASSFSGGGSTEAFFGQGTRLTVV.

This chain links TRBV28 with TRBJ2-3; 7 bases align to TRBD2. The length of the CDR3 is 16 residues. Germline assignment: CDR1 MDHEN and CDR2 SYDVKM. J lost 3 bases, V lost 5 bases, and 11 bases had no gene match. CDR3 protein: CASSELAGVGTDTQYF. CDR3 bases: TGTGCCAGCAGTGAATTAGCGGGCGTGGGTACAGATACGCAGTATTTT.

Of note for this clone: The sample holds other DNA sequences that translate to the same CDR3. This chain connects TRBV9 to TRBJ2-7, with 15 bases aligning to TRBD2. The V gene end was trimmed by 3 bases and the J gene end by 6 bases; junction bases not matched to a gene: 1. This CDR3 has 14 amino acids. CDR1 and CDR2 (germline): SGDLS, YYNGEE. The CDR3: CASSAGLAGGEQYF. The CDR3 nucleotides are TGTGCCAGCAGCGCGGGACTAGCGGGAGGCGAGCAGTACTTC.

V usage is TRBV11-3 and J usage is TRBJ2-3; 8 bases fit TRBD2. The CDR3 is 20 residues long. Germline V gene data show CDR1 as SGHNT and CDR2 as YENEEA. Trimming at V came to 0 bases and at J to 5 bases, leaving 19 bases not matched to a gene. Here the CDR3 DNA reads TGTGCCAGCAGCTTAGAACCCTTCCCTCTAGCGGGTCAAGGGGGAGATACGCAGTATTTT. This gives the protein CASSLEPFPLAGQGGDTQYF. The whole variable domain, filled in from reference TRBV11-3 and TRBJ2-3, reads EAGVVQSPRYKIIEKKQPVAFWCNPISGHNTLYWYLQNLGQGPELLIRYENEEAVDDSQLPKDRFSAERLKGVDSTLKIQPAELGDSAVYLCASSLEPFPLAGQGGDTQYFGPGTRLTVL.

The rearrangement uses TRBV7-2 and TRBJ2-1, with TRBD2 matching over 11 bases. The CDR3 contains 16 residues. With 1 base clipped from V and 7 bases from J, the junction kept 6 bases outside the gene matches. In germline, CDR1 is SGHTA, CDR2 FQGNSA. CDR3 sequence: CASSLEGTSGYNEQFF. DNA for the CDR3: TGTGCCAGCAGCTTAGAAGGGACTAGCGGCTATAATGAGCAGTTCTTC. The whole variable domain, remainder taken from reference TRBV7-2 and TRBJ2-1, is GAGVSQSPSNKVTEKGKDVELRCDPISGHTALYWYRQSLGQGLEFLIYFQGNSAPDKSGLPSDRFSAERTGGSVSTLTIQRTQQEDSAVYLCASSLEGTSGYNEQFFGPGTRLTVL.

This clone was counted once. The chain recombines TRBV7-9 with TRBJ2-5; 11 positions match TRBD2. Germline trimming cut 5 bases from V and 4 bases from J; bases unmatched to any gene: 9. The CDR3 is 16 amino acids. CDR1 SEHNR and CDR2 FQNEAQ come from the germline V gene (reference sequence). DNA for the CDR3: TGTGCCAGCAGCCCACCTCTAGCGGGGGGAGGAGAGACCCAGTACTTC. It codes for CASSPPLAGGGETQYF.